This TCR beta chain emerged from a study of T cell changes during pregnancy in multiple sclerosis. In the case of this clone: The junction departs from the called germline gene at one end, perhaps through a read error.

CDR3 size: 15 residues. Germline V gene data show CDR1 as WSHSY and CDR2 as SAAADI. Data came from immunoSEQ multiplex PCR; TCRdb stores just in-frame clones and leaves some out. The sample holds 100,000 to 150,000 clones, approximately 94% seen once. The J gene is TRBJ1-5, the V gene TRBV10-2; D perhaps matches TRBD1 (5 bases). The source of this sequence is a female donor with multiple sclerosis, enrolled in a pregnancy study. Sample: peripheral blood, taken before pregnancy. The CDR3 nucleotides are TGCGCAAGCAGCTGGACGGGGGATAGCAATCAGCCCCAGCATTTT. It encodes CASSWTGDSNQPQHF.